These 3 T cell receptor beta chains were all obtained from the same sample, sequenced in a study of T cell responses to AZD1222 COVID-19 vaccine. Repertoires were generated with immunoSEQ multiplex PCR, while TCRdb's copy carries only in-frame clones and drops some. The sample shows more than 150,000 clones, approximately 89% of them seen only once. This specimen consisted of peripheral blood, obtained on day 0 of AZD1222 vaccination. The receptors were sampled from an adult in good health.

The rearrangement links TRBV3-1 (or the pseudogene TRBV3-2) to TRBJ2-3, with a possible D match to TRBD2 (5 bases). This CDR3 is 15 amino acids long. V dropped 0 bases and J dropped 2 bases, with 9 bases sitting between them. Germline V CDR1 and CDR2: LGHDT, YNNKEL (reference sequence). The CDR3 loop reads CASSQDSGSTDTQYF. CDR3 DNA: TGTGCCAGCAGCCAAGACAGCGGATCCACAGATACGCAGTATTTT.

The V gene is TRBV5-4, the J gene TRBJ2-4; 8 bases match TRBD1. The CDR3 consists of 13 residues. With 4 bases clipped from V and 9 bases from J, the junction kept 6 bases outside the gene matches. The germline gives CDR1 SGHNT, CDR2 YYREEE (reference sequence). The CDR3 is CASSRQGMSIQYF. For the CDR3, the DNA is TGTGCCAGCAGCCGACAGGGGATGAGCATTCAGTACTTC.

This clone was detected a few times. This rearrangement joins TRBV7-2 to TRBJ1-5; D remains ambiguous. The CDR3 length is 15 residues. V was shortened by 7 bases and J by 3 bases, with 16 bases between the two germline ends. Germline V CDR1 and CDR2: SGHTA, FQGNSA. The CDR3 bases are TGTGCCAGCAATTCTGATGGTGGCGTCAATCAGCCCCAGCATTTT. Encoded protein: CASNSDGGVNQPQHF.